The source of this TCR beta chain is a study of human T cells and chemical hapten exposure. Time point meaning: patch test 2, 6 weeks after DPC sensitization. As for treatment: therapeutic diphenylcyclopropenone sensitization with weekly scalp DPC. The study drew its donors from alopecia patients who were 18 to 70 years old and suitable for DPC. General study results and limits: Expanded TCRs clustered into significantly more large CDR3 similarity groups than controls, the analysis revealed.

This clonotype showed up just once. The antigen remains undetermined. TCRdb reanalysed the RACE reads using MiXCR and keeps one entry per CDR3 protein. The sample lists about 89,000 distinct CDR3 sequences; more than 9.5% were seen once. This TCR derives from a man aged 40-55 years with alopecia areata. Some clones in this sample may be carry-over from other donors' samples. The sample was whole blood, taken in connection with sensitization to the hapten diphenylcyclopropenone (DPC).

This chain's CDR3 is CASSLLAGAYNEQFF. The CDR3 DNA reads as TGTGCCAGCAGCCTTCTAGCGGGGGCCTACAATGAGCAGTTCTTC. This rearrangement joins TRBV6-2 or TRBV6-3 to TRBJ2-1; 10 bases are a match to TRBD2. After removal of 6 bases from V and 2 bases from J, the junction contained 4 bases not matched to a gene. This CDR3 comprises 15 residues. Germline loops: CDR1 MNHEY, CDR2 SVGEGT.